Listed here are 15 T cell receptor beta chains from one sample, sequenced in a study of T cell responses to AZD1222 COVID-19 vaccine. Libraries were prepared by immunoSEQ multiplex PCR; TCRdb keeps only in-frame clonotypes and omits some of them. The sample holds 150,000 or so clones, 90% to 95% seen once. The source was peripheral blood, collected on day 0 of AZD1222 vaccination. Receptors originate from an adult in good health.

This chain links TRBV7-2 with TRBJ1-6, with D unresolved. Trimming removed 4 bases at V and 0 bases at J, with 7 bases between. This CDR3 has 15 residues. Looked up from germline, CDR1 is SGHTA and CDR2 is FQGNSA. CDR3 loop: CASSSHSSYNSPLHF. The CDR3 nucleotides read TGTGCCAGCAGCTCCCATAGCTCCTATAATTCACCCCTCCACTTT.

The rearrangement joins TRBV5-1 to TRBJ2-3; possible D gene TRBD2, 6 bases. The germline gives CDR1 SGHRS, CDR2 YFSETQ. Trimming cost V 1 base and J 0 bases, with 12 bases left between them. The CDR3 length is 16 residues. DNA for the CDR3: TGCGCCAGCAGCTTGACGGGGGAAGCCAGCACAGATACGCAGTATTTT. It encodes CASSLTGEASTDTQYF.

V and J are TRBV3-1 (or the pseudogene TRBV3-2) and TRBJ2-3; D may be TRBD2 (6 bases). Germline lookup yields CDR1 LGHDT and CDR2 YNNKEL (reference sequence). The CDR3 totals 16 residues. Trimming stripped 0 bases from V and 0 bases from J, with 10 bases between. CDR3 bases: TGTGCCAGCAGCCAAGAACTAGCACCCAGCACAGATACGCAGTATTTT. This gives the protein CASSQELAPSTDTQYF.

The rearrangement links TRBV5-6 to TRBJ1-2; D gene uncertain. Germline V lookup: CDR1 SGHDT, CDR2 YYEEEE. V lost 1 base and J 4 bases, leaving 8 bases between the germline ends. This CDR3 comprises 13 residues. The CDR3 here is CASSLTETYGYTF. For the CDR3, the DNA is TGTGCCAGCAGCTTGACAGAGACCTATGGCTACACCTTC.

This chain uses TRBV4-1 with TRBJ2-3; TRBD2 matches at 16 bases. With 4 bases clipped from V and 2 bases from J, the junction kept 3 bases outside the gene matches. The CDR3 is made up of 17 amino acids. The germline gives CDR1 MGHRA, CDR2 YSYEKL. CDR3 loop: CASSPGTSGRATDTQYF. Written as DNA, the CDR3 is TGCGCCAGCAGCCCTGGGACTAGCGGGAGGGCCACAGATACGCAGTATTTT.

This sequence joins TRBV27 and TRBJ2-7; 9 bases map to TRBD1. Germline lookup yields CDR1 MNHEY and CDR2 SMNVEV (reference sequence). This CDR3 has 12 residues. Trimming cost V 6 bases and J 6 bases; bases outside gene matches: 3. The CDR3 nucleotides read TGTGCCAGCAGAAGACAGGGGGGCGAGCAGTACTTC. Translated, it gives CASRRQGGEQYF.

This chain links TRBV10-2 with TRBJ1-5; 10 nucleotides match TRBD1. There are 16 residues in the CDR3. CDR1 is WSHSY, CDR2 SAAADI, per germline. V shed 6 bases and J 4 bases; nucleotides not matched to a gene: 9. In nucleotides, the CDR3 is TGCGCCAGCAGCCCCTGGGACAGGGGTAAAAATCAGCCCCAGCATTTT. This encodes CASSPWDRGKNQPQHF.

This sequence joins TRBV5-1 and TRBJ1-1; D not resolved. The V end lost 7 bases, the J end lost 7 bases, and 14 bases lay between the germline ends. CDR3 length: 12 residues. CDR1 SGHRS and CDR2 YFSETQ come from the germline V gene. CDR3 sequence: CASAQEQGEAFF. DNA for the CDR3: TGCGCCAGCGCTCAAGAACAAGGTGAAGCTTTCTTT.

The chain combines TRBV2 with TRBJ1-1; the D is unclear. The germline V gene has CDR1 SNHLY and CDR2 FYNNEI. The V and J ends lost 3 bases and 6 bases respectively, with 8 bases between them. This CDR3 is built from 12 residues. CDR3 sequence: CASSDGFAEAFF. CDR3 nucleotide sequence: TGTGCCAGCAGTGACGGGTTCGCTGAAGCTTTCTTT.

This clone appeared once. CDR3 residues: CASRDREWQPQHF. CDR3 DNA sequence: TGTGCCAGCAGAGACAGGGAATGGCAGCCCCAGCATTTT. The chain recombines TRBV27 with TRBJ1-5; 7 bases agree with TRBD1. The CDR3 is made up of 13 amino acids. Per the germline V gene, CDR1 is MNHEY and CDR2 is SMNVEV (reference sequence). Unmatched junction bases numbered 6, after V lost 6 bases and J lost 7 bases.

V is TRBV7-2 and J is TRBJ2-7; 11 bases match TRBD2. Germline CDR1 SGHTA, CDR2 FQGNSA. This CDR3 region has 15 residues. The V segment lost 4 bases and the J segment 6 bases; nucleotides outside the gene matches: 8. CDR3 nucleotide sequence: TGTGCCAGCAGCTCGACTAGCGGGAACTCAGGCGAGCAGTACTTC. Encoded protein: CASSSTSGNSGEQYF.

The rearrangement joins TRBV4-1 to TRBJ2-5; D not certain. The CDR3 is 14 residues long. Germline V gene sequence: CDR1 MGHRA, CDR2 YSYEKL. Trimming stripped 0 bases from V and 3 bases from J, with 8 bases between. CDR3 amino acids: CASSQDRNKETQYF. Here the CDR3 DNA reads TGCGCCAGCAGCCAAGATCGAAACAAAGAGACCCAGTACTTC.

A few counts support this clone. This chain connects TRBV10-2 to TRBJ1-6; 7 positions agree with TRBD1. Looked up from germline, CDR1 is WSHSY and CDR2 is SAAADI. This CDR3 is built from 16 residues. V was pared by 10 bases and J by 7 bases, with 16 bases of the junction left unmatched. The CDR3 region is CATVDRDVSLNSPLHF. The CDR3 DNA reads TGCGCCACCGTCGACAGGGACGTCTCGTTAAATTCACCCCTCCACTTT.

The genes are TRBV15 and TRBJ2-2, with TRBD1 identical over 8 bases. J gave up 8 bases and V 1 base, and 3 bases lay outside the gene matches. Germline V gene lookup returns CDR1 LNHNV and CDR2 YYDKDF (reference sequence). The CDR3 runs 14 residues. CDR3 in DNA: TGTGCCACCAGCAGAGGGACAGGGACTGGGGAGCTGTTTTTT. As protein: CATSRGTGTGELFF.

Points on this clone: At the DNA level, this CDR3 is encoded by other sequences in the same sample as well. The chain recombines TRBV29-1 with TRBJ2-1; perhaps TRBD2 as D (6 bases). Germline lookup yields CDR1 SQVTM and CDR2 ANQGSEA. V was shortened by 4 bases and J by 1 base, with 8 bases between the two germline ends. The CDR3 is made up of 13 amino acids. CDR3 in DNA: TGCAGCGTTGGGGGAGGATCCTACAATGAGCAGTTCTTC. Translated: CSVGGGSYNEQFF.